The next 21 T cell receptor beta chains were all read from a single sample in a study of T cells in Graves' hyperthyroidism and ophthalmopathy. RNA transcripts gave rise to amplified TCR beta CDR3 regions. The study used the HTBI primer set for a first-round RT-PCR of the TCR CDR3. TCRdb reanalysed the multiplex PCR reads using MiXCR and keeps one entry per CDR3 protein. This table has under 400,000 distinct CDR3 sequences, around 15% appearing once. The sample was blood. Receptors were obtained from a woman in her fifties or sixties with Graves' ophthalmopathy.

The V gene is TRBV7-2, the J gene TRBJ2-3, with D unresolved. From germline, CDR1 is SGHTA and CDR2 FQGNSA. Trimming removed 1 base from V and 0 bases from J, with 8 bases in between. CDR3 length: 15 residues. CDR3 residues: CASSLDGFSTDTQYF. CDR3 DNA sequence: TGTGCCAGCAGCTTAGACGGCTTTAGCACAGATACGCAGTATTTT. Filled out from reference TRBV7-2 and TRBJ2-3, the complete variable domain reads GAGVSQSPSNKVTEKGKDVELRCDPISGHTALYWYRQSLGQGLEFLIYFQGNSAPDKSGLPSDRFSAERTGGSVSTLTIQRTQQEDSAVYLCASSLDGFSTDTQYFGPGTRLTVL.

The chain couples TRBV19 to TRBJ2-3; 8 bases align to TRBD2. Germline CDR1 and CDR2: LNHDA and SQIVND (reference sequence). Trimming removed 5 bases from V and 6 bases from J; junction bases left unmatched: 4. The CDR3 is 13 residues long. CDR3 loop: CASSSRLADTQYF. The CDR3 bases are TGTGCCAGTAGTTCCCGACTAGCGGATACGCAGTATTTT.

This clonotype appeared many times. The gene calls are TRBV3-1 and TRBJ2-2; TRBD2 agrees at 12 bases. This CDR3 contains 16 residues. V lost 5 bases, J lost 7 bases, and 8 bases stayed unmatched. Germline V gene sequence: CDR1 LGHDT, CDR2 YNNKEL (reference sequence). The CDR3 loop reads CASSSRTSGMDGELFF. The CDR3 DNA sequence: TGTGCCAGCAGCTCCAGGACTAGCGGGATGGACGGGGAGCTGTTTTTT.

The V and J genes are TRBV10-3 and TRBJ2-2, with D unclear. This CDR3 is built from 13 residues. Between the trimmed V and J ends, which lost 0 bases and 4 bases, there was a span of 3 bases. Germline V gene lookup returns CDR1 ENHRY and CDR2 SYGVKD. The DNA of the CDR3 is TGTGCCATCAGTGAGTCGGGCACCGGGGAGCTGTTTTTT. As protein: CAISESGTGELFF.

This clonotype was seen repeatedly, ten times or more. This chain joins TRBV28 and TRBJ2-5, with no clear D. From germline, CDR1 is MDHEN and CDR2 SYDVKM. V was shortened by 2 bases and J by 0 bases, with 4 bases between the two germline ends. CDR3 length: 13 amino acids. The CDR3 spells CASSLLHQETQYF. DNA for the CDR3: TGTGCCAGCAGTTTACTTCACCAAGAGACCCAGTACTTC.

In this sample, this clonotype turned up many times. Written as DNA, the CDR3 is TGCAGTGCTCCCAGGACAGCCTCCTACGAGCAGTACTTC. Translating gives CSAPRTASYEQYF. The chain combines TRBV20-1 with TRBJ2-7; D perhaps matches TRBD1 (6 bases). CDR1 and CDR2 (germline): DFQATT, SNEGSKA (reference sequence). The CDR3 has 13 amino acids. Trimming stripped 5 bases from V and 0 bases from J, with 11 bases between.

The rearrangement joins TRBV20-1 to TRBJ2-7; D gene uncertain. Germline loops: CDR1 DFQATT, CDR2 SNEGSKA (reference sequence). With 2 bases removed from V and 3 bases from J, the gap between germline ends came to 5 bases. CDR3 length: 11 amino acids. This chain's CDR3 is CSARRVYEQYF. In DNA, the CDR3 is TGCAGTGCTAGAAGGGTCTACGAGCAGTACTTC.

The V gene is TRBV12-3 or TRBV12-4, the J gene TRBJ2-7; TRBD2 matches 10 bases. CDR3 length: 16 amino acids. The J segment lost 6 bases and the V segment lost 2 bases, leaving 10 bases of the junction unmatched. CDR3 bases: TGTGCCAGCAGTTTATCACTAGCGGGAAGGGTTGGCGAGCAGTACTTC. Translation: CASSLSLAGRVGEQYF.

There are a few counts of this clonotype. The chain couples TRBV10-1 to TRBJ2-3, with 8 bases identical to TRBD2. Germline lookup yields CDR1 WNHNN and CDR2 SYGVQD (reference sequence). The CDR3 has 13 amino acids. J was trimmed by 7 bases and V by 4 bases; bases with no gene match: 4. CDR3 DNA: TGCGCCAGCAGTGTCGCGGGAGGTAATACGCAGTATTTT. Its protein product is CASSVAGGNTQYF.

For this clonotype: At one end the junction does not follow the germline gene, possibly because of a read error. The V call is TRBV2, the J call TRBJ1-5; 11 bases match TRBD1. The CDR3 length is 17 residues. In germline, CDR1 is SNHLY, CDR2 FYNNEI. CDR3 nucleotides: TGCGCCAGCAGCCAGGGACAGGGGGTAAATAGCAATCAGCCCCAGCATTTT. Translated: CASSQGQGVNSNQPQHF.

At least ten counts were recorded for this clonotype. The chain recombines TRBV30 with TRBJ2-5, with a possible D match to TRBD1 (6 bases). Deletions cut 7 bases from V and 2 bases from J, with 14 bases between. This CDR3 is 13 amino acids long. Looked up from germline, CDR1 is GTSNPN and CDR2 is SVGIG (reference sequence). CDR3 DNA sequence: TGTGCCTCAGGCGGACAGAGACAAGAGACCCAGTACTTC. Its protein is CASGGQRQETQYF.

V gene TRBV6-1 combines with J gene TRBJ2-5; no reliable D call. The CDR3 loop spans 12 amino acids. Trimming removed 7 bases at V and 4 bases at J, with 10 bases between. CDR1 MNHNS and CDR2 SASEGT come from the germline V gene. DNA for the CDR3: TGTGCCAGCATAGGGATGGGAGAGACCCAGTACTTC. Residues: CASIGMGETQYF.

This clonotype was observed a few times. The CDR3 bases are TGTGCCAGCAGGGGAGAGGGAGGCACTGAAGCTTTCTTT. It is translated as CASRGEGGTEAFF. This sequence joins TRBV27 and TRBJ1-1; no reliable D call. Trimming left V 6 bases short and J 4 bases short, with 12 bases between. This CDR3 spans 13 amino acids. CDR1 is MNHEY, CDR2 SMNVEV, per germline (reference sequence).

There are a few counts of this clonotype. The chain couples TRBV7-9 to TRBJ2-1, with 9 positions matching TRBD2. V lost 5 bases and J lost 3; bases outside the gene matches: 11. Germline lookup yields CDR1 SEHNR and CDR2 FQNEAQ (reference sequence). CDR3 size: 17 residues. The DNA for the CDR3 is TGTGCCAGCAGCCGAAGACAGGGACTAGCCTTCTACAATGAGCAGTTCTTC. Translating it yields CASSRRQGLAFYNEQFF.

Many counts were recorded for this clonotype. The V call is TRBV28, the J call TRBJ1-2; D is ambiguous. V lost 10 bases and J 4 bases, leaving 13 bases between the germline ends. This CDR3 is built from 12 residues. CDR1 and CDR2 (germline): MDHEN, SYDVKM. This CDR3 is CATTGSGYGYTF. The CDR3 nucleotides read TGTGCCACCACCGGTAGTGGCTATGGCTACACCTTC.

This clonotype was detected a few times. The chain employs TRBV24-1 and TRBJ1-5; 8 nucleotides line up with TRBD1. The CDR3 loop spans 16 amino acids. V lost 4 bases and J lost 3; bases outside the gene matches: 7. CDR1 and CDR2 (germline): KGHDR, SFDVKD. CDR3 sequence: CATSDSHRGNNQPQHF. In DNA form, the CDR3 reads TGTGCCACCAGTGACTCCCACAGGGGGAACAATCAGCCCCAGCATTTT.

The V and J genes are TRBV12-3 or TRBV12-4 and TRBJ2-1; 10 positions match TRBD2. J lost 9 bases, V lost 6 bases, and 5 bases had no gene match. There are 13 residues in the CDR3. The chain's CDR3 is CASSYLAGAEQFF. The CDR3 bases are TGTGCCAGCAGCTACCTAGCGGGAGCTGAGCAGTTCTTC.

This clonotype was observed many times. The chain recombines TRBV2 with TRBJ1-5; no reliable D call. The germline gives CDR1 SNHLY, CDR2 FYNNEI. The V gene lost 3 bases and the J gene lost 1 base, with 19 bases spanning the gap. The CDR3 contains 18 residues. The CDR3 DNA reads TGTGCCAGCAGTGAGGGTTCCCCGTTAGGGTTAAGCAATCAGCCCCAGCATTTT. Its protein product is CASSEGSPLGLSNQPQHF. The variable domain in full, completed from reference TRBV2 and TRBJ1-5, reads EPEVTQTPSHQVTQMGQEVILRCVPISNHLYFYWYRQILGQKVEFLVSFYNNEISEKSEIFDDQFSVERPDGSNFTLKIRSTKLEDSAMYFCASSEGSPLGLSNQPQHFGDGTRLSIL.

This clonotype was observed at least ten times. The V and J genes are TRBV18 and TRBJ1-5; 7 bases agree with TRBD1. The CDR3 loop spans 15 amino acids. Looked up from germline, CDR1 is KGHSH and CDR2 is LQKENI. Germline trimming cut 2 bases from V and 2 bases from J; bases unmatched to any gene: 3. This chain's CDR3 is CASSPSGQGNQPQHF. The CDR3 DNA sequence: TGTGCCAGCTCACCATCTGGACAGGGCAATCAGCCCCAGCATTTT.

This clonotype was seen repeatedly, ten times or more. The V call is TRBV28, the J call TRBJ2-7, with 9 bases aligning to TRBD1. The CDR3 runs 12 residues. Trimming cost V 6 bases and J 7 bases; bases outside gene matches: 4. The germline V gene has CDR1 MDHEN and CDR2 SYDVKM. Written as DNA, the CDR3 is TGTGCCAGCAGAGACAGGGGGGGAGAGCAGTACTTC. This encodes CASRDRGGEQYF.

The sample holds a few counts of this clonotype. This sequence joins TRBV4-1 and TRBJ2-7; D call uncertain. Germline loops: CDR1 MGHRA, CDR2 YSYEKL. The CDR3 loop spans 13 amino acids. V was shortened by 3 bases and J by 2 bases, with 8 bases between the two germline ends. As DNA, the CDR3 is TGCGCCAGCAGCCAGGCCCCAACCTACGAGCAGTACTTC. It is translated as CASSQAPTYEQYF.